These 25 T cell receptor beta chains were all obtained from the same sample, sequenced in a study of T cell responses to AZD1222 COVID-19 vaccine. Sequenced by immunoSEQ multiplex PCR; TCRdb stores in-frame clones only, minus some. The sample carries around 140,000 clones, nearly 95% recorded once. This specimen consisted of peripheral blood, obtained 28 days after the second AZD1222 dose. The receptor source for this set is an adult who received the AZD1222 COVID-19 vaccine.

The V and J genes are TRBV19 and TRBJ2-2; TRBD1 aligns across 8 bases. The V and J ends lost 5 bases and 0 bases, in that order; junction bases with no gene match: 2. The CDR3 loop spans 15 amino acids. Germline V gene sequence: CDR1 LNHDA, CDR2 SQIVND (reference sequence). The CDR3 bases are TGTGCCAGTAGTCCGGGACAGGCGAACACCGGGGAGCTGTTTTTT. It translates to CASSPGQANTGELFF.

V and J are TRBV6-5 and TRBJ1-4; D is possibly TRBD1 (6 bases). CDR1 MNHEY and CDR2 SVGAGI come from the germline V gene. The CDR3 is 13 amino acids. Deletions cut 5 bases from V and 6 bases from J, with 10 bases between. The CDR3 region has the DNA TGTGCCAGCAGTCTAGGGGGGGATGAAAAACTGTTTTTT. Translating gives CASSLGGDEKLFF.

The chain employs TRBV7-9 and TRBJ2-1; 13 positions agree with TRBD2. Trimming cost V 5 bases and J 8 bases; bases outside gene matches: 9. Germline V CDR1 and CDR2: SEHNR, FQNEAQ (reference sequence). The CDR3 length is 16 residues. CDR3 in DNA: TGTGCCAGCAGCGCCGGGACTAGCGGGGAGGGGTATGAGCAGTTCTTC. Translation gives CASSAGTSGEGYEQFF.

Only one count was recorded for this clone. V and J are TRBV30 and TRBJ2-2, with 7 positions matching TRBD1. After removal of 4 bases from V and 7 bases from J, the junction contained 6 bases not matched to a gene. The CDR3 runs 13 residues. Germline V gene data show CDR1 as GTSNPN and CDR2 as SVGIG (reference sequence). CDR3 sequence (DNA): TGTGCCTGGAATACAGGGGACAGCGGGGAGCTGTTTTTT. Amino acids: CAWNTGDSGELFF.

The chain carries TRBV6-6 and TRBJ2-7; possibly TRBD2 for D (7 bases). The CDR3 totals 16 residues. V was shortened by 5 bases and J by 3 bases, with 20 bases between the two germline ends. Germline V gene data show CDR1 as MNHNY and CDR2 as SVGAGI (reference sequence). The CDR3 sequence is CASSQQGSGGNYEQYF. The CDR3 bases are TGTGCCAGCAGTCAACAGGGTTCGGGGGGAAACTACGAGCAGTACTTC.

J is TRBJ1-3 and V is TRBV4-2; a weak D match, TRBD1 (5 bases). The CDR3 sequence is 18 residues long. Germline loops: CDR1 LGHNA, CDR2 YNFKEQ. Trimming took 0 bases from V and 7 from J, leaving 22 bases between them. The DNA of the CDR3 is TGTGCCAGCAGCCAAGAGGGCGGTAGGGGATCAGGTTCGAACACCATATATTTT. It yields the protein CASSQEGGRGSGSNTIYF.

The rearrangement uses TRBV11-2 and TRBJ1-1, with unresolved D. The CDR3 is 13 amino acids. The V end lost 6 bases, the J end lost 0 bases, and 8 bases lay between the germline ends. The germline CDR1 and CDR2 sequences are SGHAT and FQNNGV. DNA of the CDR3: TGTGCCAGCAGGGATTTTATGAACACTGAAGCTTTCTTT. Its translation is CASRDFMNTEAFF. Full variable domain (remainder filled in from reference TRBV11-2 and TRBJ1-1): EAGVAQSPRYKIIEKRQSVAFWCNPISGHATLYWYQQILGQGPKLLIQFQNNGVVDDSQLPKDRFSAERLKGVDSTLKIQPAKLEDSAVYLCASRDFMNTEAFFGQGTRLTVV.

The chain combines TRBV5-1 with TRBJ1-1; D call uncertain. The V end was cut by 1 base, the J end by 6 bases, with 13 bases between. From germline, CDR1 is SGHRS and CDR2 YFSETQ. The CDR3 has 14 amino acids. CDR3 region: CASSLIMEKAEAFF. The DNA of the CDR3 is TGCGCCAGCAGCTTGATCATGGAGAAAGCTGAAGCTTTCTTT.

This clone was observed once. Written as DNA, the CDR3 is TGCAGTGCTATCGGGGACGCTGAAGCTTTCTTT. As protein: CSAIGDAEAFF. This sequence joins TRBV20-1 and TRBJ1-1; a weak D match, TRBD1 (5 bases). This CDR3 has 11 residues. V was shortened by 4 bases and J by 6 bases, with 9 bases between the two germline ends. Per the germline V gene, CDR1 is DFQATT and CDR2 is SNEGSKA (reference sequence).

The chain has TRBV11-1 and TRBJ1-1, with a weak D call TRBD1 (6 bases). The V gene's germline CDR1 is SGHAT and CDR2 FQDESV (reference sequence). The V end lost 5 bases, the J end lost 6 bases, and 16 bases lay between the germline ends. CDR3 length: 14 amino acids. The DNA of the CDR3 is TGTGCCAGCAGCCCGGAAACAGGGACTGCTGAAGCTTTCTTT. It encodes CASSPETGTAEAFF.

The V gene is TRBV28, the J gene TRBJ1-2; D ambiguous. Germline V gives CDR1 MDHEN, CDR2 SYDVKM. V shed 5 bases and J shed 0 bases, with 19 bases lying between them. The CDR3 loop spans 17 amino acids. The CDR3 protein is CASSPRRLAMANYGYTF. CDR3 in DNA: TGTGCCAGCAGTCCGCGAAGACTGGCGATGGCTAACTATGGCTACACCTTC.

This chain joins TRBV4-1 and TRBJ2-3; 14 positions agree with TRBD2. Germline loops: CDR1 MGHRA, CDR2 YSYEKL. CDR3 length: 16 amino acids. The ends lost 4 bases at V and 4 bases at J; junction bases unmatched: 4. The CDR3 reads CASSPGLAGGPDTQYF. Written as DNA, the CDR3 is TGCGCCAGCAGCCCAGGACTAGCGGGAGGCCCAGATACGCAGTATTTT.

The CDR3 here is CASSIFLSGYTF. DNA for the CDR3: TGTGCCAGTAGTATCTTTTTGTCTGGCTACACCTTC. This chain links TRBV19 with TRBJ1-2; D is undetermined. Trimming left V 3 bases short and J 7 bases short, with 9 bases between. Germline-derived CDR1 and CDR2 are LNHDA and SQIVND (reference sequence). CDR3 length equals 12 residues.

Notes on this clone: The same CDR3 can be traced to other DNA sequences in this sample. The chain carries TRBV19 and TRBJ1-2, with D hard to call. V shed 5 bases and J shed 3 bases, with 7 bases lying between them. Per germline, CDR1 LNHDA and CDR2 SQIVND (reference sequence). This CDR3 contains 12 residues. The CDR3 loop reads CASSSRDYGYTF. The CDR3 coding sequence is TGTGCCAGTAGTTCTCGGGACTATGGCTACACCTTC. Drawing the rest from reference TRBV19 and TRBJ1-2, the complete variable domain is DGGITQSPKYLFRKEGQNVTLSCEQNLNHDAMYWYRQDPGQGLRLIYYSQIVNDFQKGDIAEGYSVSREKKESFPLTVTSAQKNPTAFYLCASSSRDYGYTFGSGTRLTVV.

This clone has more than one count but fewer than ten. The sample contains more than one DNA sequence encoding this CDR3. This chain joins TRBV18 and TRBJ1-1; D possibly corresponds to TRBD1 (5 bases). The CDR3 contains 12 residues. V lost 4 bases to trimming and J lost 6 bases, with 9 bases between them. Germline lookup yields CDR1 KGHSH and CDR2 LQKENI. This chain's CDR3 is CASSLGTAEAFF. CDR3 in DNA: TGTGCCAGCTCACTCGGGACGGCTGAAGCTTTCTTT.

This chain connects TRBV6-2 or TRBV6-3 to TRBJ1-3; D is undetermined. Germline V gene data show CDR1 as MNHEY and CDR2 as SVGEGT. V was pared by 6 bases and J by 0 bases, with 12 bases between. The CDR3 has 15 residues. In nucleotides, the CDR3 is TGTGCCAGCAGCCTAGACGCTCGCTCTGGAAACACCATATATTTT. Translating it yields CASSLDARSGNTIYF.

The gene calls are TRBV20-1 and TRBJ2-2, with D maybe TRBD1 (6 bases). Germline values: CDR1 DFQATT, CDR2 SNEGSKA (reference sequence). CDR3 length: 14 residues. Deletions cut 3 bases from V and 6 bases from J, with 14 bases between. CDR3 region: CSASDTGTAGELFF. The CDR3, as DNA: TGCAGTGCTAGTGACACAGGGACCGCCGGGGAGCTGTTTTTT.

The chain is built from TRBV4-1 and TRBJ1-5, with TRBD1 matching 10 bases. Germline V gives CDR1 MGHRA, CDR2 YSYEKL. This CDR3 is 16 amino acids long. The trim removed 5 bases at V and 3 bases at J, leaving 7 bases unmatched. This CDR3 reads CASSLRQGAFNQPQHF. The CDR3 DNA is TGCGCCAGCAGCTTACGACAGGGGGCCTTCAATCAGCCCCAGCATTTT.

The chain recombines TRBV7-8 with TRBJ1-1; possible D gene TRBD1, 5 bases. V was shortened by 2 bases and J by 4 bases, with 17 bases between the two germline ends. This CDR3 is built from 16 residues. The germline V gene encodes CDR1 SGHVS and CDR2 FQNEAQ. In nucleotides, the CDR3 is TGTGCCAGCAGCTTAAAGTTAGGGGTTAGGGCCACTGAAGCTTTCTTT. This encodes CASSLKLGVRATEAFF. Combining the CDR3 with reference TRBV7-8 and TRBJ1-1 gives the whole variable domain GAGVSQSPRYKVAKRGQDVALRCDPISGHVSLFWYQQALGQGPEFLTYFQNEAQLDKSGLPSDRFFAERPEGSVSTLKIQRTQQEDSAVYLCASSLKLGVRATEAFFGQGTRLTVV.

This clone was seen a single time. The V and J genes are TRBV6-1 and TRBJ2-5, with 7 bases that match TRBD1. V lost 1 base and J lost 1; bases outside the gene matches: 3. This CDR3 is built from 15 residues. Per germline, CDR1 MNHNS and CDR2 SASEGT. The CDR3 DNA is TGTGCCAGCAGTGAAGGTGCAGGGGGCCAAGAGACCCAGTACTTC. It specifies CASSEGAGGQETQYF.

J is TRBJ1-1 and V is TRBV11-1; D is undetermined. Per germline, CDR1 SGHAT and CDR2 FQDESV (reference sequence). There are 13 residues in the CDR3. V was pared by 4 bases and J by 2 bases, with 8 bases between. CDR3 DNA: TGTGCCAGCAGCTCCCAGGTTAACACTGAAGCTTTCTTT. Protein: CASSSQVNTEAFF.

This rearrangement joins TRBV5-1 to TRBJ1-1; 8 bases align to TRBD1. Looked up from germline, CDR1 is SGHRS and CDR2 is YFSETQ. With 6 bases clipped from V and 3 bases from J, the junction kept 7 bases outside the gene matches. The CDR3 extends over 14 amino acids. CDR3 bases: TGCGCCAGCATCTCAGACAGGGGTGACACTGAAGCTTTCTTT. Translating gives CASISDRGDTEAFF. Full variable domain (remainder filled in from reference TRBV5-1 and TRBJ1-1): KAGVTQTPRYLIKTRGQQVTLSCSPISGHRSVSWYQQTPGQGLQFLFEYFSETQRNKGNFPGRFSGRQFSNSRSEMNVSTLELGDSALYLCASISDRGDTEAFFGQGTRLTVV.

V gene TRBV5-4 combines with J gene TRBJ2-7, with D tentatively TRBD2 (6 bases). Germline V gene lookup returns CDR1 SGHNT and CDR2 YYREEE (reference sequence). CDR3 size: 14 residues. V shed 4 bases and J shed 2 bases, with 13 bases lying between them. Here the CDR3 reads CASSPGTYTYEQYF. CDR3 bases: TGTGCCAGCAGCCCCGGGACTTATACCTACGAGCAGTACTTC.

J is TRBJ1-2 and V is TRBV28; D gene unclear. CDR1 and CDR2 from the germline V gene are MDHEN and SYDVKM. The germline V and J ends were trimmed by 3 bases and 4 bases, with 9 bases remaining between them. The CDR3 is made up of 13 amino acids. DNA of the CDR3: TGTGCCAGCAGTTTTAGGAAGGTCTATGGCTACACCTTC. Its translation is CASSFRKVYGYTF.

The J gene is TRBJ1-1, the V gene TRBV5-1; 7 bases align to TRBD1. Germline V CDR1 and CDR2: SGHRS, YFSETQ. The ends lost 4 bases at V and 2 bases at J; junction bases unmatched: 5. There are 14 residues in the CDR3. The DNA of the CDR3 is TGCGCCAGCAGCCGGGACAGAGGAAACACTGAAGCTTTCTTT. It specifies CASSRDRGNTEAFF.